The clone carrying this TCR beta chain has only a few counts. The antigen is unknown. In TCRdb, the 5' RACE reads were re-called with MiXCR into one record per CDR3 protein. There are roughly 510,000 distinct CDR3 sequences in the sample; roughly a sixth occur only once, and about 8.6% lies in the top ten. The V gene's germline CDR1 is SGHVS and CDR2 FQNEAQ. CDR3 size: 12 residues. Trimming removed 5 bases from V and 8 bases from J, with 12 bases in between. These data come from a study of T-cell memory formation after mild COVID-19. Whole-study findings and limits: Mainly CM and EM harbored the contracting CD4+ clones; mainly EMRA harbored the CD8+ ones. Clones contracting day 15 to 85 were balanced CD4/CD8; later expanders leaned CD4+.

This TCR was sampled from an adult woman who had mild COVID-19 (a few samples of this study predate the infection). Cell type and time point are not known. The chain uses TRBV7-8 and TRBJ1-1; D remains unclear. Specimen: PBMCs or a T cell subset sorted from them (not recorded which). CDR3 in amino acids: CASSPTGLEAFF. The CDR3, as DNA: TGTGCCAGCAGCCCAACCGGGTTGGAAGCTTTCTTT.